This TCR beta chain was observed in a study of blood T cell repertoires in COVID-19. Study at large: Researchers got acute and convalescent COVID-19 samples from the United States, Italy and Spain. PBMCs, B-cell-depleted T cells, or T cells were the source of the cDNA or gDNA that made up the material.

Per germline, CDR1 LGHDT and CDR2 YNNKEL (reference sequence). This CDR3 is 14 amino acids long. Trimming shortened V by 4 bases and J by 8 bases, and 17 bases separated the two germline ends. In the original analysis: How many nucleated cells were present was estimated from reference gene primer amplification. The table came from immunoSEQ multiplex PCR; TCRdb's copy has only in-frame clones and leaves some out. D and trimming were read from the DNA, whereas the V and J calls and clone size are those reported in that table. The sample has over 150,000 clones; approximately 82% are singletons. The J gene is TRBJ1-2, the V gene TRBV3-1 (or the pseudogene TRBV3-2); D may be TRBD1 (5 bases). Material: peripheral blood. The source is an elderly woman with active or convalescent COVID-19. This CDR3 reads CASSLEEGMGGYTF. The DNA for the CDR3 is TGTGCCAGCAGCCTTGAGGAGGGGATGGGAGGCTACACCTTC.